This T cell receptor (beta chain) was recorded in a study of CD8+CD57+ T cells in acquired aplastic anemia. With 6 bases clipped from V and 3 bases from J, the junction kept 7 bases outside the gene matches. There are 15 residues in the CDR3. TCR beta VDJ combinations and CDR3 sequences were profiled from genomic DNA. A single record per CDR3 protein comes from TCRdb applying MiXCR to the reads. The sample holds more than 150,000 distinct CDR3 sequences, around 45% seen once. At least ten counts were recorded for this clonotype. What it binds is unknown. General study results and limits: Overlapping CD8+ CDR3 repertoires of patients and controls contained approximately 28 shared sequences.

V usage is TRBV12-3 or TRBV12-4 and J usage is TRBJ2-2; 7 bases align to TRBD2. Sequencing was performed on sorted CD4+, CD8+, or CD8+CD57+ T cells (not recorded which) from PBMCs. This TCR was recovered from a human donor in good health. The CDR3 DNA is TGTGCCAGCAGACTCGGGACTACCTACACCGGGGAGCTGTTTTTT. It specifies CASRLGTTYTGELFF.